The source of this TCR beta chain is a study of cytomegalovirus exposure and HLA in healthy donors. As for this clone: Antigen unknown.

CDR3 length equals 14 residues. Germline loops: CDR1 MNHEY, CDR2 SVGAGI. Trimming cost V 2 bases and J 8 bases, with 15 bases left between them. PCR amplification relied on 60 Vbeta primers (plus 13 Jbeta primers). Sequencing was performed with immunoSEQ multiplex PCR; in TCRdb, only in-frame clones are kept and a portion is missing. Reported are under 200,000 clones; the ten largest clones contain about 6.8%. Study-wide results and limits: Researchers reportedly found TCR beta sequences accurately predicted most subjects' HLA-A and HLA-B alleles. CMV serostatus stood as the only immune exposure information on hand.

The specimen sequenced was PBMCs. The TCR originated in a man younger than 40 in good health and CMV-seronegative. V usage is TRBV6-5 and J usage is TRBJ1-2, with a weak D call TRBD1 (6 bases). CDR3 sequence (DNA): TGTGCCAGCAGTTACCCGGGGGGGGCTGAAGGCTACACCTTC. Its protein is CASSYPGGAEGYTF.